The entry that follows covers one TCR beta chain sequence. This sample is drawn from a study of blood T cell repertoires in COVID-19. Study background: Whether acute or convalescent, the COVID-19 samples came from the United States, Italy and Spain. Sample material is recorded as cDNA or gDNA derived from T cells, B-cell-depleted T cells, or PBMCs.

V lost 3 bases and J lost 0, with 15 bases in between. Germline CDR1 reads SNHLY; CDR2 reads FYNNEI. This CDR3 region has 17 residues. In the authors' workflow: Researchers report that nucleated cell counts were estimated from reference gene primer amplification. The data were produced by immunoSEQ multiplex PCR, yet TCRdb's version contains in-frame clones alone and is incomplete. Clone size and the V and J calls come from that table; the DNA yielded D and trimming. The profile shows around 78,000 clones, 80% to 90% of them singletons. This chain connects TRBV2 to TRBJ2-1; D possibly corresponds to TRBD2 (7 bases). This clonotype was sampled from a man aged 45-60 years with active COVID-19. The sequencing sample was made of peripheral blood. CDR3 protein: CASSEFLGGASYNEQFF. Here the CDR3 DNA reads TGTGCCAGCAGTGAGTTTTTAGGGGGGGCCTCCTACAATGAGCAGTTCTTC.